One T cell receptor (beta chain) is described in this entry. The CDR3 is 16 residues long. Trimming pared 7 bases from V and 3 bases from J, leaving 20 bases between. This sample was taken from a study of identical twins. TCRdb re-analysed the 5' RACE reads in MiXCR, keeping a single row per CDR3 protein. The sample carries some 730,000 distinct CDR3 sequences, roughly 20% recorded once. These data are also associated with another study on T cells expressing NK-cell markers.

This TCR came from a woman aged 18 to 35 in good health. Input material: PBMCs. This chain connects TRBV12-3 or TRBV12-4 to TRBJ2-3; D possibly corresponds to TRBD2 (7 bases). The CDR3 DNA is TGTGCCAGCACCCACGGATGGGGGGGGCCTACAGATACGCAGTATTTT. The encoded protein is CASTHGWGGPTDTQYF.